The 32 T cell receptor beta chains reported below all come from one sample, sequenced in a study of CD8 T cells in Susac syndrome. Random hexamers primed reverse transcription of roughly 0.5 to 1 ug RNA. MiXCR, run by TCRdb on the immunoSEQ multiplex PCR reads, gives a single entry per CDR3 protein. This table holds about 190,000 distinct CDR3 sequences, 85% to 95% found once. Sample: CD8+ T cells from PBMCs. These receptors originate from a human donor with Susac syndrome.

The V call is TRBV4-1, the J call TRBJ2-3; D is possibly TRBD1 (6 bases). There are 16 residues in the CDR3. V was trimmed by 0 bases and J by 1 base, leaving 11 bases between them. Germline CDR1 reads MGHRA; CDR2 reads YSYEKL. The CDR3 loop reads CASSQDSSGGTDTQYF. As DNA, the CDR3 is TGCGCCAGCAGCCAAGACAGTTCAGGGGGCACAGATACGCAGTATTTT.

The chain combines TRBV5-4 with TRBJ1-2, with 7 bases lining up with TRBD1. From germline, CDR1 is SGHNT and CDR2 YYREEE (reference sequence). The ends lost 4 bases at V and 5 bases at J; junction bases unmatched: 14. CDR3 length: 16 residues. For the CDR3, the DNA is TGTGCCAGCAGCAAGAAGGACAGGAGGTATGGTTATGGCTACACCTTC. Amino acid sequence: CASSKKDRRYGYGYTF.

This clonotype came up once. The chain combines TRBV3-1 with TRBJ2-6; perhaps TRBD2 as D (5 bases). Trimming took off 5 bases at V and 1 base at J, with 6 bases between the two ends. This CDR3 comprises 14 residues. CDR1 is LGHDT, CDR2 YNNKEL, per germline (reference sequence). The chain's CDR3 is CASSRGSGANVLTF. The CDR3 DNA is TGTGCCAGCAGCAGAGGGTCTGGGGCCAACGTCCTGACTTTC.

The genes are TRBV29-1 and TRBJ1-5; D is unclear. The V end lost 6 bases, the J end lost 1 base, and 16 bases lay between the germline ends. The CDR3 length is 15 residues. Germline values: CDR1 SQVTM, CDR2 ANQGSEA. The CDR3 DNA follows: TGCAGCGTGTTGGGGAGTGTCGGAAGCAATCAGCCCCAGCATTTT. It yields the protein CSVLGSVGSNQPQHF.

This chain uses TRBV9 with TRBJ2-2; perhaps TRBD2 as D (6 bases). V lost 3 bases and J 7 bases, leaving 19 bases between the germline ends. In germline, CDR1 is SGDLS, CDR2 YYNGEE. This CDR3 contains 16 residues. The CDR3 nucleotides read TGTGCCAGCAGCGGGGGGGAGCAGGGTGACAACGGGGAGCTGTTTTTT. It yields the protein CASSGGEQGDNGELFF.

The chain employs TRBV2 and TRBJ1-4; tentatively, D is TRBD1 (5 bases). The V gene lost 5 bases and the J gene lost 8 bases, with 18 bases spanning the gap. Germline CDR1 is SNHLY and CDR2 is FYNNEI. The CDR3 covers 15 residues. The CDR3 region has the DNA TGTGCCAGCAGTACCGGGACCGGCCCTTTGGAAAAACTGTTTTTT. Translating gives CASSTGTGPLEKLFF.

CDR3: CASSQGEGAYEQYF. CDR3 sequence (DNA): TGTGCCAGCAGCCAAGGCGAGGGGGCCTACGAGCAGTACTTC. The chain uses TRBV3-1 and TRBJ2-7; TRBD1 is a possible D gene (6 bases). This CDR3 contains 14 residues. V was clipped by 1 base and J by 2 bases, with 9 bases between them. Germline CDR1 and CDR2: LGHDT and YNNKEL (reference sequence).

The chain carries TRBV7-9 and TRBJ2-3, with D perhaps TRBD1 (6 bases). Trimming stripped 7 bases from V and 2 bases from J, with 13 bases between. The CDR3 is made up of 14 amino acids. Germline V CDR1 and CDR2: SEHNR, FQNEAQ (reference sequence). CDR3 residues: CASTFGQTTDTQYF. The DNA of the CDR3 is TGTGCCAGCACCTTCGGACAGACCACAGATACGCAGTATTTT. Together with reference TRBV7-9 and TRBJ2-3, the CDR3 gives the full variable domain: DTGVSQNPRHKITKRGQNVTFRCDPISEHNRLYWYRQTLGQGPEFLTYFQNEAQLEKSRLLSDRFSAERPKGSFSTLEIQRTEQGDSAMYLCASTFGQTTDTQYFGPGTRLTVL.

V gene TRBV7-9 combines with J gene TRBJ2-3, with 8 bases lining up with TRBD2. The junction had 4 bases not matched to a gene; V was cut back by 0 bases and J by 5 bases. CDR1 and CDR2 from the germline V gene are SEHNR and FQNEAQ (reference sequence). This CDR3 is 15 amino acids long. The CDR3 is CASSLAREDGDTQYF. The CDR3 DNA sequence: TGTGCCAGCAGCTTAGCGCGGGAGGACGGAGATACGCAGTATTTT.

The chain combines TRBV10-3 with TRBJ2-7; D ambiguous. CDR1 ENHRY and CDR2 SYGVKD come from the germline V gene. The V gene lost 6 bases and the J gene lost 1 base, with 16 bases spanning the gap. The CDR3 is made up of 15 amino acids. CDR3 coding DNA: TGTGCCATCAGCCGTGAGGTATCTTCTTCCTACGAGCAGTACTTC. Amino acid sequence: CAISREVSSSYEQYF.

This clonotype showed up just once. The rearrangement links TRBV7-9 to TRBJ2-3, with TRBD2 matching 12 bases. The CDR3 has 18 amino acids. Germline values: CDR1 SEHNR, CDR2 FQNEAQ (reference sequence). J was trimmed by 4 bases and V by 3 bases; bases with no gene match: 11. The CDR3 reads CASSFVFSSGGAADTQYF. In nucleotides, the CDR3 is TGTGCCAGCAGCTTCGTGTTCTCTAGCGGGGGGGCAGCAGATACGCAGTATTTT.

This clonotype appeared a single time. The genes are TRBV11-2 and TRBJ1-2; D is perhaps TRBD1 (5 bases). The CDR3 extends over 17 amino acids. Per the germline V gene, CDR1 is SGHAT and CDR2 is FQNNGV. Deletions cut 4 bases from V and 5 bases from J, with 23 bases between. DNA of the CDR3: TGTGCCAGCAGCTACCTTATTACGAGGGAGAAGGGGTATGGCTACACCTTC. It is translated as CASSYLITREKGYGYTF.

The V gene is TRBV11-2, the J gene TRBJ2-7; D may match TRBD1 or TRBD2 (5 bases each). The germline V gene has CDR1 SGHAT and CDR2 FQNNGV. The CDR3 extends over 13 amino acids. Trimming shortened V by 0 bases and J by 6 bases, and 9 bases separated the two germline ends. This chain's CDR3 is CASSLEKGPEQYF. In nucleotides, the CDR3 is TGTGCCAGCAGCTTAGAGAAGGGACCCGAGCAGTACTTC.

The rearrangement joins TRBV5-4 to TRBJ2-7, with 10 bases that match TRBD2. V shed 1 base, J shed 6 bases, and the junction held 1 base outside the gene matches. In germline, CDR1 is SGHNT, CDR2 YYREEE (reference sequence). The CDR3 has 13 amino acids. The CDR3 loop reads CASSLTSGVEQYF. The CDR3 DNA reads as TGTGCCAGCAGCTTGACTAGCGGGGTCGAGCAGTACTTC.

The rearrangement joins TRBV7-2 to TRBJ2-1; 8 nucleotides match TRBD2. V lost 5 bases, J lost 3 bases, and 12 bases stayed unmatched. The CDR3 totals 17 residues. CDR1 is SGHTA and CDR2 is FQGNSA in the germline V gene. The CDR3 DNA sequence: TGTGCCAGCAGCGACCCCTTTACGGGGGGGCTCTACAATGAGCAGTTCTTC. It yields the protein CASSDPFTGGLYNEQFF.

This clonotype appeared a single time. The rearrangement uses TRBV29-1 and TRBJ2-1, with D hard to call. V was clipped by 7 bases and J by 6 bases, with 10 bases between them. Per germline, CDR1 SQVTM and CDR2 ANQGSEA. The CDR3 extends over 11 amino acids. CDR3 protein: CSAESFNEQFF. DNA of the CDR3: TGCAGCGCCGAAAGTTTCAATGAGCAGTTCTTC.

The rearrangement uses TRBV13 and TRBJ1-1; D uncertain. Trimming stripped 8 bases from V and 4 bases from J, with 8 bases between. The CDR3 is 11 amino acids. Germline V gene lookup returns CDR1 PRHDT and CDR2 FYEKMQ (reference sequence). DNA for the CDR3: TGTGCCAGCGGGGTGGGCACTGAAGCTTTCTTT. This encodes CASGVGTEAFF.

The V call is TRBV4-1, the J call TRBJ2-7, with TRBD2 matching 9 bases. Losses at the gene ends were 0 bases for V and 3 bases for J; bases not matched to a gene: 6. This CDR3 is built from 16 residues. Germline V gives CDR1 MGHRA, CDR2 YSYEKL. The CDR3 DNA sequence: TGCGCCAGCAGCCAAGATAGCGGGGGCCGTTACTACGAGCAGTACTTC. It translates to CASSQDSGGRYYEQYF.

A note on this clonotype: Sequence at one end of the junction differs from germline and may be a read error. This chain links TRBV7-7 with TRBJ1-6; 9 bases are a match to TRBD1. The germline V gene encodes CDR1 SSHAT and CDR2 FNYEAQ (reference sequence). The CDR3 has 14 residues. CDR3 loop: CASSRRDRDSPLHF. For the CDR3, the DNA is TGTGCTAGCAGTCGGCGGGACAGGGACTCACCCCTCCACTTT.

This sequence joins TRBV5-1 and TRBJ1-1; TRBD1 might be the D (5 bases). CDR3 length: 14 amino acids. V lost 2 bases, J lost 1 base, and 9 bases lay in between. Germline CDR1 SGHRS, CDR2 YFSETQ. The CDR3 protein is CASSFDSENTEAFF. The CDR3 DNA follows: TGCGCCAGCAGCTTCGACAGCGAGAACACTGAAGCTTTCTTT.

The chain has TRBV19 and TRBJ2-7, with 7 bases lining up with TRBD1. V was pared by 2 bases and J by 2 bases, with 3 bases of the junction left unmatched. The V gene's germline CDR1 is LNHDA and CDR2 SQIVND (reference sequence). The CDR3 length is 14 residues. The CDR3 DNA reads TGTGCCAGTAGTATACCGGGACAGACCTACGAGCAGTACTTC. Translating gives CASSIPGQTYEQYF.

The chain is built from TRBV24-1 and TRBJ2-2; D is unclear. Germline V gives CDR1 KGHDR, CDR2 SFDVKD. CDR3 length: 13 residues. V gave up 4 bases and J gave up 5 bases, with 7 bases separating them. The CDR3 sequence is CATSDMITGELFF. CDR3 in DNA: TGTGCCACCAGTGACATGATTACCGGGGAGCTGTTTTTT.

This CDR3 reads CASRDGSGKYF. CDR3 DNA sequence: TGCGCCAGCAGAGACGGTTCCGGAAAGTACTTC. The rearrangement links TRBV5-1 to TRBJ2-5; D unclear. The CDR3 spans 11 residues. V was trimmed by 5 bases and J by 12 bases, leaving 14 bases between them. Germline lookup yields CDR1 SGHRS and CDR2 YFSETQ.

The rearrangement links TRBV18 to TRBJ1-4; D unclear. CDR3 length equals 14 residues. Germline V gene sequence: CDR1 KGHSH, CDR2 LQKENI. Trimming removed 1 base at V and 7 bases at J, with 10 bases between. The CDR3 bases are TGTGCCAGCTCACCACTGGCCCGGGGTGAAAAACTGTTTTTT. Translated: CASSPLARGEKLFF.

In nucleotides, the CDR3 is TGTGCCAGCACGCAGGGGAGGGAGACCCAGTACTTC. This gives the protein CASTQGRETQYF. This chain links TRBV12-3 or TRBV12-4 with TRBJ2-5; the D call may be TRBD1 or TRBD2 (6 bases each). V was clipped by 7 bases and J by 5 bases, with 11 bases between them. The CDR3 length is 12 residues.

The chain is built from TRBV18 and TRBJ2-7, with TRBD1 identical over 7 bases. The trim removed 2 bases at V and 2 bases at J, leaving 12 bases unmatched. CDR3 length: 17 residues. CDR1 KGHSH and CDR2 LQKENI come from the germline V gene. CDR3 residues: CASSPDFGTADTYEQYF. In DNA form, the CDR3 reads TGTGCCAGCTCACCAGATTTTGGGACAGCCGATACCTACGAGCAGTACTTC.

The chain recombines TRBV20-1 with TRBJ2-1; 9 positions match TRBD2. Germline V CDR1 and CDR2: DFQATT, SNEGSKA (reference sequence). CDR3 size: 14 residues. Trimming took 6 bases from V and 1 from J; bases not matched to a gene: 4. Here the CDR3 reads CSAETSGSYNEQFF. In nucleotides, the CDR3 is TGCAGTGCCGAGACTAGCGGTTCCTACAATGAGCAGTTCTTC.

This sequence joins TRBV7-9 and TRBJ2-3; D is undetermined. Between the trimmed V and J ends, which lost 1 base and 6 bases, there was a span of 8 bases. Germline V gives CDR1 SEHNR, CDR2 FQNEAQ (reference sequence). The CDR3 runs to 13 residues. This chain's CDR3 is CASSLDPVDTQYF. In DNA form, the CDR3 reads TGTGCCAGCAGCTTAGATCCGGTCGATACGCAGTATTTT.

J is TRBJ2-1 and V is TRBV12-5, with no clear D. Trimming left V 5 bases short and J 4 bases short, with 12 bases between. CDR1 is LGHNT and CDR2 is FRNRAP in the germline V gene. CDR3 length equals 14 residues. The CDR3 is CASGPPRSYNEQFF. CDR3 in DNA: TGTGCTAGTGGTCCGCCGCGTTCTTACAATGAGCAGTTCTTC.

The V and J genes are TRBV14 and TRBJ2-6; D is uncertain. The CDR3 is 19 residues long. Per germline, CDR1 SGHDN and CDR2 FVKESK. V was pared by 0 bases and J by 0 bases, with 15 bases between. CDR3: CASSQEFGSTLSGANVLTF. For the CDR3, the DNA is TGTGCCAGCAGCCAAGAATTTGGCAGCACCCTCTCTGGGGCCAACGTCCTGACTTTC.

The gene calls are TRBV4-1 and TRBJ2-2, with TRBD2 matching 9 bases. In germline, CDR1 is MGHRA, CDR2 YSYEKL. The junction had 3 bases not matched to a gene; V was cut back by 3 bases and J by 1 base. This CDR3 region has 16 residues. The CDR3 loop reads CASSHRTSVNTGELFF. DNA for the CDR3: TGCGCCAGCAGCCATAGGACTAGCGTGAACACCGGGGAGCTGTTTTTT.

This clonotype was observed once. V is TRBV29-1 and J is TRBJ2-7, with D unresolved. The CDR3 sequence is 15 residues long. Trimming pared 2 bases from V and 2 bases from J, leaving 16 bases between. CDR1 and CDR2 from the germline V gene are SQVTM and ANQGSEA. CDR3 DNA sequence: TGCAGCGTTGAATTTCGCGGCAGGCCGACCTACGAGCAGTACTTC. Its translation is CSVEFRGRPTYEQYF.